The rows below give T cell receptor beta chains drawn from one sample of a study of T cell repertoires in MIS-A myocarditis. Measured with immunoSEQ multiplex PCR; TCRdb has only the in-frame clones, and not every one. Of roughly 14,000 clones detected, around 69% appear once; the ten largest clones hold roughly two thirds. Material for sequencing was left ventricle heart tissue obtained at autopsy. The origin of the receptors is a man aged 18 to 30 with fulminant myocarditis from multisystem inflammatory syndrome in adults (MIS-A) after COVID-19. Each CDR3 is given with its conserved first and last residue. Each record gives: D gene, V gene, J gene, clone size, CDR3 DNA, CDR3 protein. A D gene is named only where the DNA matches it firmly. A clone size is listed for some rows: how often the clone was seen (once, few, many), or a class if it is expanded.

D: NA; V: TRBV5-1; J: TRBJ2-4; size: NA; DNA: TGCGCCAGCAGCTTGACTGTAGCCAAAAACATTCAGTACTTC; CDR3: CASSLTVAKNIQYF
D: TRBD1; V: TRBV7-9; J: TRBJ1-1; size: medium-sized; DNA: TGTGCCAGCAGCCGGGCAGGGGGCGTCACTGAAGCTTTCTTT; CDR3: CASSRAGGVTEAFF
D: NA; V: TRBV24-1; J: TRBJ1-5; size: NA; DNA: TGTGCCACCTCCCCAGACTTAGGGCCAGGGATTAATCAGCCCCAGCATTTT; CDR3: CATSPDLGPGINQPQHF
D: TRBD2; V: TRBV3-1/TRBV3-2; J: TRBJ2-7; size: few; DNA: TGTGCCAGCAGCCCTGGACTAGACTCCTACGAGCAGTACTTC; CDR3: CASSPGLDSYEQYF
D: NA; V: TRBV19; J: TRBJ2-7; size: NA; DNA: TGTGCCAGTAGTATTTCGGGGAACGCCGAGCAGTACTTC; CDR3: CASSISGNAEQYF
D: TRBD1; V: TRBV5-1; J: TRBJ2-7; size: NA; DNA: TGCGCCAGCGGGGGACAGGGCCCTCCCTACGAGCAGTACTTC; CDR3: CASGGQGPPYEQYF
D: TRBD2; V: TRBV27; J: TRBJ2-1; size: NA; DNA: TGTGCCAGCGGTTACGGGACTACCGCGTACAATGAGCAGTTCTTC; CDR3: CASGYGTTAYNEQFF
D: NA; V: TRBV30; J: TRBJ2-3; size: NA; DNA: TGTGCCTGGAGTGCGGCAGATACGCAGTATTTT; CDR3: CAWSAADTQYF
D: NA; V: TRBV11-2; J: TRBJ1-4; size: NA; DNA: TGTGCCAGCAGCTCGGCCCCAGTCGAAGAAAAACTGTTTTTT; CDR3: CASSSAPVEEKLFF
D: TRBD2; V: TRBV9; J: TRBJ2-3; size: medium-sized; DNA: TGTGCCAGCAGCGTAGGTTTAGCGGGCTACAGGGATACGCAGTATTTT; CDR3: CASSVGLAGYRDTQYF
D: NA; V: TRBV9; J: TRBJ2-2; size: NA; DNA: TGTGCCAGCAGCGTAGACAACACCGGGGAGCTGTTTTTT; CDR3: CASSVDNTGELFF
D: NA; V: TRBV5-5; J: TRBJ1-2; size: NA; DNA: TGTGCCAGCAGCTGGGGTCCTAACTATGGCTACACCTTC; CDR3: CASSWGPNYGYTF
D: NA; V: TRBV21-1; J: TRBJ1-1; size: NA; DNA: TGTGCCAGCAGCACAAGAAGTGACAGGGTTGAAGCTTTCTTT; CDR3: CASSTRSDRVEAFF
D: NA; V: TRBV4-1; J: TRBJ1-1; size: once; DNA: TGCGCCAGCAGCCAAGATTACAGAACTGAGATGAACACTGAAGCTTTCTTT; CDR3: CASSQDYRTEMNTEAFF
D: NA; V: TRBV19; J: TRBJ1-4; size: NA; DNA: TGTGCCAGTAGTCTACAGCGGGGCCGCGGGACTAATGAAAAACTGTTTTTT; CDR3: CASSLQRGRGTNEKLFF
D: NA; V: TRBV3-1/TRBV3-2; J: TRBJ2-1; size: NA; DNA: TGTGCCAGCAGCCAACGGTCCGGGGGTGATGAGCAGTTCTTC; CDR3: CASSQRSGGDEQFF
D: NA; V: TRBV4-2; J: TRBJ1-6; size: NA; DNA: TGTGCCAGCAGCCAAGATGTCTCGTCCAATTCACCCCTCCACTTT; CDR3: CASSQDVSSNSPLHF
D: NA; V: TRBV6-6; J: TRBJ1-2; size: once; DNA: TGTGCCAGCAGCCCACCGGGTGGTAGCGGCTACACCTTC; CDR3: CASSPPGGSGYTF
D: TRBD1; V: TRBV28; J: TRBJ2-7; size: NA; DNA: TGTGCCAGCAGGTCAACCCGGGACAGAACCTCCTACGAGCAGTACTTC; CDR3: CASRSTRDRTSYEQYF
D: TRBD2; V: TRBV27; J: TRBJ2-1; size: NA; DNA: TGTGCCAGCAGTGGGCTAGCGGGAGTAATTCGTGAGCAGTTCTTC; CDR3: CASSGLAGVIREQFF
D: NA; V: TRBV7-2; J: TRBJ1-1; size: NA; DNA: TGTGCCAGCAGCTCTATCCCCGGTGGCAGGGTGGGGACTGAAGCTTTCTTT; CDR3: CASSSIPGGRVGTEAFF
D: TRBD1; V: TRBV7-2; J: TRBJ1-1; size: NA; DNA: TGTGCCAGCAGCTTGGGACAGATAATGAACACTGAAGCTTTCTTT; CDR3: CASSLGQIMNTEAFF
D: NA; V: TRBV6-1; J: TRBJ2-7; size: NA; DNA: TGTGCCAGCAGTGACCGACTAGTTTCAAACAGCTACGAGCAGTACTTC; CDR3: CASSDRLVSNSYEQYF
D: TRBD2; V: TRBV20-1; J: TRBJ2-7; size: NA; DNA: TGCAGTGCCAGTTTAGGCGGGGGGTCGGACGAGCAGTACTTC; CDR3: CSASLGGGSDEQYF
D: TRBD1; V: TRBV5-1; J: TRBJ1-2; size: NA; DNA: TGCGCCAGCAGCCTGAATCCGGGACAGCTTAACTATGGCTACACCTTC; CDR3: CASSLNPGQLNYGYTF
D: NA; V: TRBV11-2; J: TRBJ2-7; size: NA; DNA: TGTGCCAGCAGCCGCGGGGACGAGCAGTACTTC; CDR3: CASSRGDEQYF
D: TRBD1; V: TRBV19; J: TRBJ1-1; size: once; DNA: TGTGCCAGTAGTATAAGGGGGCAGGTGAACACTGAAGCTTTCTTT; CDR3: CASSIRGQVNTEAFF
D: NA; V: TRBV30; J: TRBJ2-1; size: NA; DNA: TGTGCCTGGAGTGACTCTGAGGGCCGACGCTCCTACAATGAGCAGTTCTTC; CDR3: CAWSDSEGRRSYNEQFF
D: NA; V: TRBV30; J: TRBJ1-3; size: few; DNA: TGTGCCTGGAGTGTACGGGGCTTTGGAAACACCATATATTTT; CDR3: CAWSVRGFGNTIYF
D: NA; V: TRBV6-6; J: TRBJ1-5; size: NA; DNA: TGTGCCAGCAGTTACTTGCGAGATCAGCCCCAGCATTTT; CDR3: CASSYLRDQPQHF
D: TRBD1; V: TRBV28; J: TRBJ1-5; size: NA; DNA: TGTGCCAGCAGCCTAGGGACAGGGCCCGGGGATCAGCCCCAGCATTTT; CDR3: CASSLGTGPGDQPQHF
D: NA; V: TRBV28; J: TRBJ2-5; size: NA; DNA: TGTGCCAGCAAAGGGGGGGGGATTCAAGAGACCCAGTACTTC; CDR3: CASKGGGIQETQYF
D: NA; V: TRBV18; J: TRBJ2-1; size: few; DNA: TGTGCCAGCTCACTAGCGGTTATTTCTAATGAGCAGTTCTTC; CDR3: CASSLAVISNEQFF
D: NA; V: TRBV7-9; J: TRBJ1-2; size: NA; DNA: TGTGCCAGCAGCCCCGGAGAGTATGGCTACACCTTC; CDR3: CASSPGEYGYTF
D: NA; V: TRBV6-5; J: TRBJ2-7; size: NA; DNA: TGTGCCAGCAGGCATGACAGAGGGGATTCCTACGAGCAGTACTTC; CDR3: CASRHDRGDSYEQYF
D: TRBD1; V: TRBV4-3; J: TRBJ1-1; size: once; DNA: TGCGCCAGCAGTAAAACTCCGGGACAGGCTGTTACTGAAGCTTTCTTT; CDR3: CASSKTPGQAVTEAFF
D: TRBD1; V: TRBV7-9; J: TRBJ2-1; size: NA; DNA: TGTGCCAGCAGCTCGGGACAGGGGAACTACAATGAGCAGTTCTTC; CDR3: CASSSGQGNYNEQFF
D: NA; V: TRBV6-6; J: TRBJ1-1; size: NA; DNA: TGTGCCAGCAGTTACGCCGTGAACACTGAAGCTTTCTTT; CDR3: CASSYAVNTEAFF
D: TRBD1; V: TRBV30; J: TRBJ1-5; size: few; DNA: TGTGCCTGGAGTACTGGACAGGGGGTGAAGCCCCAGCATTTT; CDR3: CAWSTGQGVKPQHF
D: NA; V: TRBV10-3; J: TRBJ2-6; size: NA; DNA: TGTGCCCCGGACTCTGGGGCCAACGTCCTGACTTTC; CDR3: CAPDSGANVLTF
D: NA; V: TRBV6-4; J: TRBJ1-1; size: NA; DNA: TGTGCCAGCAGTGCCTCGACGGAGAACACTGAAGCTTTCTTT; CDR3: CASSASTENTEAFF
D: NA; V: TRBV27; J: TRBJ2-7; size: NA; DNA: TGTGCCAGCGGAAATACTGGACTCCTCTACGAGCAGTACTTC; CDR3: CASGNTGLLYEQYF
D: TRBD2; V: TRBV27; J: TRBJ2-5; size: once; DNA: TGTGCCAGCAGTTTATCCCTTACTAGCGTCCAAGAGACCCAGTACTTC; CDR3: CASSLSLTSVQETQYF
D: TRBD1; V: TRBV6-5; J: TRBJ2-7; size: NA; DNA: TGTGCCAGCAGGGGTGGACAGGGGCGGTACGAGCAGTACTTC; CDR3: CASRGGQGRYEQYF
D: NA; V: TRBV4-3; J: TRBJ1-5; size: NA; DNA: TGCGCCAGCAGCCAAGAGCTGGGGGTCAATCAGCCCCAGCATTTT; CDR3: CASSQELGVNQPQHF
D: TRBD1; V: TRBV11-2; J: TRBJ2-7; size: NA; DNA: TGTGCCAGCAGTATGACAGGGGTAGGCGAGCAGTACTTC; CDR3: CASSMTGVGEQYF
D: NA; V: TRBV5-6; J: TRBJ2-5; size: few; DNA: TGTGCCAGCAGCACCACCGGGACCAGTTACTTC; CDR3: CASSTTGTSYF
D: NA; V: TRBV20-1; J: TRBJ1-4; size: NA; DNA: TGCAGTGCTAGTCCGTTAGTTGCAACTAATGAAAAACTGTTTTTT; CDR3: CSASPLVATNEKLFF
D: NA; V: TRBV7-2; J: TRBJ1-5; size: NA; DNA: TGTGCCAGCAGCCCAGACCTAAATCAGCCCCAGCATTTT; CDR3: CASSPDLNQPQHF
D: NA; V: TRBV4-2; J: TRBJ2-2; size: NA; DNA: TGTGCCAGCAATGACGGGCGTCTTGCCGGGGAGCTGTTTTTT; CDR3: CASNDGRLAGELFF